Listed here are 17 T cell receptor beta chains from one sample, sequenced in a study of blood T cells in healthy people across ages. PCR was performed a second time for about 6 to 11 cycles using a sample-barcoded 5' primer and a J-beta primer mix. Via MiXCR, TCRdb re-called the 5' RACE reads, giving one row per CDR3 protein. The data hold approximately 800,000 distinct CDR3 sequences, with 58% observed a single time. Material: blood. These receptors were taken from a young man in good health.

This clonotype was detected a few times. The chain has TRBV7-2 and TRBJ2-5, with D unclear. The CDR3 runs to 15 residues. V gave up 2 bases and J gave up 5 bases, with 15 bases separating them. Per germline, CDR1 SGHTA and CDR2 FQGNSA. DNA of the CDR3: TGTGCCAGCAGCTTAAAGGTGTTCTCATGGGAGACCCAGTACTTC. It translates to CASSLKVFSWETQYF.

This clonotype appeared a few times. The chain carries TRBV29-1 and TRBJ2-5; the D is unclear. V was shortened by 5 bases and J by 1 base, with 8 bases between the two germline ends. The CDR3 sequence is 12 residues long. Germline V lookup: CDR1 SQVTM, CDR2 ANQGSEA. CDR3 amino acids: CSVWQSQETQYF. The CDR3 DNA reads as TGCAGCGTTTGGCAGAGCCAAGAGACCCAGTACTTC.

The chain carries TRBV7-9 and TRBJ2-1; 9 nucleotides line up with TRBD2. The CDR3 is 16 residues long. V dropped 6 bases and J dropped 10; count of bases not matched to a gene: 16. The germline gives CDR1 SEHNR, CDR2 FQNEAQ (reference sequence). The CDR3 region is CASSPRGLAIAGEQFF. DNA of the CDR3: TGTGCCAGCAGTCCCCGCGGACTAGCGATCGCAGGAGAGCAGTTCTTC.

The CDR3 region has the DNA TGTGCCAGCAGCTTAGGCGGTCGATTTCTCGGGGGCTACGAGCAGTACTTC. Its protein product is CASSLGGRFLGGYEQYF. The genes are TRBV11-2 and TRBJ2-4, with a possible D match to TRBD2 (6 bases). The J call is in doubt because the DNA end fits TRBJ2-7 better. Germline values: CDR1 SGHAT, CDR2 FQNNGV. This CDR3 is built from 17 residues.

This clonotype was seen only a few times. This rearrangement joins TRBV7-2 to TRBJ2-1; TRBD2 matches at 9 bases. V lost 1 base, J lost 6 bases, and 4 bases stayed unmatched. Germline values: CDR1 SGHTA, CDR2 FQGNSA. The CDR3 contains 15 residues. The CDR3 spells CASSLGLAGSNEQFF. DNA of the CDR3: TGTGCCAGCAGCTTAGGCCTAGCGGGGTCCAATGAGCAGTTCTTC.

The V and J genes are TRBV20-1 and TRBJ2-5; D may be TRBD1 (6 bases). The CDR3 has 14 amino acids. The germline V gene encodes CDR1 DFQATT and CDR2 SNEGSKA (reference sequence). Trimming took off 5 bases at V and 11 bases at J, with 24 bases between the two ends. CDR3 protein: CSARSRTENQEQYF. The CDR3 nucleotides read TGCAGTGCTCGAAGTCGGACAGAGAATCAGGAGCAGTACTTC.

This sequence joins TRBV27 and TRBJ2-3; D uncertain. V was clipped by 3 bases and J by 6 bases, with 13 bases between them. Per germline, CDR1 MNHEY and CDR2 SMNVEV (reference sequence). This CDR3 region has 14 residues. The CDR3 DNA follows: TGTGCCAGCAGTTTTCTCCTCAAAAGGGATACGCAGTATTTT. Translating it yields CASSFLLKRDTQYF.

The chain has TRBV29-1 and TRBJ2-7; 8 bases are a match to TRBD1. J gave up 1 base and V 7 bases, and 6 bases lay outside the gene matches. The CDR3 is 13 amino acids. Germline-derived CDR1 and CDR2 are SQVTM and ANQGSEA. This CDR3 reads CSANRQGSYEQYF. CDR3 DNA: TGCAGCGCCAACCGACAGGGGTCCTACGAGCAGTACTTC.

V gene TRBV7-2 combines with J gene TRBJ2-3, with TRBD2 matching 12 bases. The germline V gene encodes CDR1 SGHTA and CDR2 FQGNSA. This CDR3 comprises 15 residues. Trimming removed 5 bases from V and 2 bases from J; junction bases left unmatched: 2. CDR3 sequence: CASSRLAGVTDTQYF. In DNA, the CDR3 is TGTGCCAGCAGCCGACTAGCGGGGGTCACAGATACGCAGTATTTT.

DNA for the CDR3: TGTGCCTGGAGTTTCCACTCCTACGAGCAGTACTTC. This encodes CAWSFHSYEQYF. The rearrangement uses TRBV30 and TRBJ2-7; D is unresolved. The germline gives CDR1 GTSNPN, CDR2 SVGIG (reference sequence). V was trimmed by 2 bases and J by 0 bases, leaving 5 bases between them. The CDR3 contains 12 residues.

The chain uses TRBV25-1 and TRBJ2-4; tentatively, D is TRBD1 (7 bases). Trimming took off 5 bases at V and 12 bases at J, with 47 bases between the two ends. Germline-derived CDR1 and CDR2 are MGHDK and SYGVNS. This CDR3 is 23 amino acids long. The CDR3 region has the DNA TGTGCCAGCAGTAAACCCAACCCACGCGGCCTACGCGGGACAGTTAAAGAGCCCGCTAGTCAGTACTTC. The encoded protein is CASSKPNPRGLRGTVKEPASQYF.

The V gene is TRBV14, the J gene TRBJ2-1, with D uncertain. The CDR3 consists of 13 residues. The germline V gene encodes CDR1 SGHDN and CDR2 FVKESK. The V gene lost 4 bases and the J gene lost 9 bases, with 13 bases spanning the gap. DNA for the CDR3: TGTGCCAGCAGCCGATCACTACTGACTGAGCAGTTCTTC. Protein sequence: CASSRSLLTEQFF.

This clonotype was counted only a few times. This rearrangement joins TRBV20-1 to TRBJ2-7, with D possibly TRBD2 on 6 matching bases. Trimming removed 3 bases at V and 2 bases at J, with 11 bases between. The CDR3 has 13 residues. Germline V CDR1 and CDR2: DFQATT, SNEGSKA (reference sequence). The CDR3 coding sequence is TGCAGTGCTAGGGGGACTCTCACCTACGAGCAGTACTTC. This encodes CSARGTLTYEQYF.

This chain connects TRBV6-6 to TRBJ2-2, with 7 bases matching TRBD2. The junction had 9 bases not matched to a gene; V was cut back by 9 bases and J by 5 bases. CDR1 MNHNY and CDR2 SVGAGI come from the germline V gene (reference sequence). The CDR3 loop spans 14 amino acids. The CDR3 nucleotides read TGTGCCAGTTTTGCGGGAGAGAGAACCGGGGAGCTGTTTTTT. Its translation is CASFAGERTGELFF.

The chain combines TRBV5-5 with TRBJ2-7; 7 nucleotides line up with TRBD1. With V trimmed by 2 bases and J by 4 bases, 18 bases remained unmatched. CDR1 and CDR2 (germline): SGHKS, YYEKEE (reference sequence). The CDR3 covers 18 residues. The CDR3 protein is CASSFFPGSGTATYEQYF. The CDR3 DNA reads TGTGCCAGCAGCTTTTTCCCGGGTTCCGGGACAGCCACGTACGAGCAGTACTTC.

The chain recombines TRBV28 with TRBJ2-7, with 7 bases identical to TRBD1. V trimming: 5 bases; J trimming: 5 bases; junction bases outside the gene matches: 3. Germline loops: CDR1 MDHEN, CDR2 SYDVKM. The CDR3 has 12 residues. The CDR3 protein is CASSTGVDEQYF. The CDR3, as DNA: TGTGCCAGCAGTACAGGGGTTGACGAGCAGTACTTC.

The chain links TRBV11-2 to TRBJ1-6; possible D gene TRBD1, 5 bases. This CDR3 has 14 amino acids. Looked up from germline, CDR1 is SGHAT and CDR2 is FQNNGV. Trimming left V 7 bases short and J 6 bases short, with 13 bases between. CDR3 nucleotides: TGTGCCAGCACCACAGGTCCTTCTAATTCACCCCTCCACTTT. Protein: CASTTGPSNSPLHF.